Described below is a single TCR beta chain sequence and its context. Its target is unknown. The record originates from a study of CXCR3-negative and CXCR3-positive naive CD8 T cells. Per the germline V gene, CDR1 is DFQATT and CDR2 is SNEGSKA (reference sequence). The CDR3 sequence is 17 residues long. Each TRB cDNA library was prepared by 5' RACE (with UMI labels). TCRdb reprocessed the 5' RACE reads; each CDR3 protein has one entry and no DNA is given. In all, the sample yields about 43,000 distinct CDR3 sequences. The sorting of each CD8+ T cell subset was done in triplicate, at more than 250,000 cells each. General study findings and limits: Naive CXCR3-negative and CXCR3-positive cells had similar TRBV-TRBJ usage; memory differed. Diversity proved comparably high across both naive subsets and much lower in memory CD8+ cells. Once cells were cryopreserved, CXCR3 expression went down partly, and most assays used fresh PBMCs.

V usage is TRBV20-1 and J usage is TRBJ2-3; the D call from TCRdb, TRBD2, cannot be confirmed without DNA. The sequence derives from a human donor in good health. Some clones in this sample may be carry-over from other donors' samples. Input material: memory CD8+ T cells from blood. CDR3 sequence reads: CSARDRERGGHTDTQYF.